This T cell receptor beta chain was obtained from a study of tumor and adjacent non-tumor tissue in lung cancer. The study's findings and limits: Higher tumor TCR diversity was associated with shorter survival.

The library came from three nested PCR rounds adapted from ARM-PCR protocols. TCRdb reprocessed the multiplex PCR reads with MiXCR, giving one entry per CDR3 protein. The sample consists of about 80,000 distinct CDR3 sequences, 75% to 90% of them appearing once. Concerning this clonotype: Its antigen is currently unknown.

RNA was extracted from bulk tissue without any cell sorting. The CDR3 has 14 residues. Trimming removed 5 bases from V and 2 bases from J, with 11 bases in between. Looked up from germline, CDR1 is KGHDR and CDR2 is SFDVKD. V gene TRBV24-1 combines with J gene TRBJ2-5; D remains ambiguous. The receptor was derived from a woman in her forties or fifties with non-small cell lung cancer. What was sequenced was lung tumor tissue. The CDR3 loop is CATSGLGDQETQYF. As DNA, the CDR3 is TGTGCCACCAGTGGTCTGGGCGATCAAGAGACCCAGTACTTC.